Presented here are 24 T cell receptor beta chains from one specimen sequenced in a study of shared clonotypes between healthy human individuals. Measured with immunoSEQ multiplex PCR; TCRdb has only the in-frame clones, and not every one. The sample consists of 100,000 to 120,000 clones, roughly two thirds of them appearing once. Specimen: memory CD8+ T cells sorted from blood. Subset specified: CD45RO+ cells pooled with CCR7-negative TemRA cells. The receptors were sampled from a woman aged 30 to 39 in good health.

The rearrangement links TRBV28 to TRBJ2-7, with D perhaps TRBD1 (6 bases). Germline V CDR1 and CDR2: MDHEN, SYDVKM. The CDR3 runs 14 residues. Trimming left V 5 bases short and J 2 bases short, with 13 bases between. The DNA for the CDR3 is TGTGCCAGCAGTCCCCGGGACACGACCTACGAGCAGTACTTC. This translates into CASSPRDTTYEQYF.

This clone appeared many times. This chain uses TRBV5-4 with TRBJ1-2, with a possible D match to TRBD1 (5 bases). Germline values: CDR1 SGHNT, CDR2 YYREEE (reference sequence). CDR3 length equals 16 residues. The germline V and J ends were trimmed by 2 bases and 4 bases, with 18 bases remaining between them. The DNA of the CDR3 is TGTGCCAGCAGCTTCGGTGACAGCCGAATATCCTATGGCTACACCTTC. It encodes CASSFGDSRISYGYTF. Combining the CDR3 with reference TRBV5-4 and TRBJ1-2 gives the whole variable domain ETGVTQSPTHLIKTRGQQVTLRCSSQSGHNTVSWYQQALGQGPQFIFQYYREEENGRGNFPPRFSGLQFPNYSSELNVNALELDDSALYLCASSFGDSRISYGYTFGSGTRLTVV.

V gene TRBV25-1 combines with J gene TRBJ2-5; D is uncertain. V was clipped by 5 bases and J by 0 bases, with 13 bases between them. The CDR3 length is 15 residues. Germline V lookup: CDR1 MGHDK, CDR2 SYGVNS. The chain's CDR3 is CASSTWVRDQETQYF. The DNA of the CDR3 is TGTGCCAGCAGTACGTGGGTAAGGGACCAAGAGACCCAGTACTTC.

Details on this clone: A far larger clone is a single base away, which makes a read error likely. V and J are TRBV5-1 and TRBJ2-5, with D perhaps matching TRBD2 (7 bases). In germline, CDR1 is SGHRS, CDR2 YFSETQ. V was pared by 4 bases and J by 1 base, with 14 bases between. This CDR3 comprises 15 residues. The CDR3 here is CASSRRGGGQETQYF. The CDR3 nucleotides are TGCGCCAGCAGCCGCAGGGGAGGGGGCCAAGAGACCCAGTACTTC.

The CDR3 nucleotides are TGTGCCAGCAGCCTGGACGGACAAGAGACCCAGTACTTC. As protein: CASSLDGQETQYF. This chain links TRBV5-4 with TRBJ2-5; no clear D. Germline CDR1 reads SGHNT; CDR2 reads YYREEE (reference sequence). CDR3 length equals 13 residues. Trimming removed 4 bases from V and 2 bases from J, with 9 bases in between.

The chain combines TRBV13 with TRBJ2-7, with 7 positions matching TRBD1. Germline V gene lookup returns CDR1 PRHDT and CDR2 FYEKMQ (reference sequence). This CDR3 spans 13 amino acids. V lost 3 bases to trimming and J lost 3 bases; unmatched junction nucleotides: 2. CDR3 protein: CASSLTGFYEQYF. The CDR3 DNA sequence: TGTGCCAGCAGCTTGACAGGGTTCTACGAGCAGTACTTC.

The chain carries TRBV5-1 and TRBJ2-1; perhaps TRBD1 as D (6 bases). The V and J ends lost 5 bases and 2 bases respectively, with 14 bases between them. The CDR3 runs to 15 residues. Germline CDR1 SGHRS, CDR2 YFSETQ. The CDR3 loop is CASSQDSKTYNEQFF. DNA of the CDR3: TGCGCCAGCAGTCAGGACAGTAAAACCTACAATGAGCAGTTCTTC.

The genes are TRBV21-1 and TRBJ2-3; the table's D call, TRBD2, was not checked against the DNA. TRBV21-1 corresponds to a pseudogene. The CDR3 has 18 amino acids. CDR3 DNA sequence: TGTGCCAGCAGCAAAGCTTGGGGGACTAGCGGGGTCACAGATACGCAGTATTTT. Translated: CASSKAWGTSGVTDTQYF.

This chain links TRBV15 with TRBJ2-7; 12 bases agree with TRBD2. Germline CDR1 is LNHNV and CDR2 is YYDKDF (reference sequence). After removal of 4 bases from V and 5 bases from J, the junction contained 6 bases not matched to a gene. The CDR3 is 15 residues long. The CDR3 here is CATSKRLAGDHEQYF. The CDR3 DNA reads as TGTGCCACCAGCAAAAGACTAGCGGGAGACCACGAGCAGTACTTC. Together with reference TRBV15 and TRBJ2-7, the CDR3 gives the full variable domain: DAMVIQNPRYQVTQFGKPVTLSCSQTLNHNVMYWYQQKSSQAPKLLFHYYDKDFNNEADTPDNFQSRRPNTSFCFLDIRSPGLGDTAMYLCATSKRLAGDHEQYFGPGTRLTVT.

In this sample, this clone turned up many times. The chain links TRBV7-9 to TRBJ2-7; D is unclear. Germline V gives CDR1 SEHNR, CDR2 FQNEAQ (reference sequence). V lost 4 bases and J lost 0, with 22 bases in between. The CDR3 length is 18 residues. The CDR3 DNA follows: TGTGCCAGCAGCTCCGAACCCTCCCTGGAGCGCACCTCCTACGAGCAGTACTTC. It codes for CASSSEPSLERTSYEQYF.

This clone was seen many times. The CDR3 bases are TGTGCCAGCAGTCCCCTAGCCTACACTGAAGCTTTCTTT. Translation gives CASSPLAYTEAFF. The V call is TRBV25-1, the J call TRBJ1-1, with D unresolved. Trimming cost V 5 bases and J 3 bases, with 10 bases left between them. This CDR3 has 13 residues. Germline V gene lookup returns CDR1 MGHDK and CDR2 SYGVNS.

V gene TRBV5-8 combines with J gene TRBJ2-5; the D is unclear. The V end was cut by 5 bases, the J end by 13 bases, with 9 bases between. Germline V CDR1 and CDR2: SGHTS, YDEGEE. This CDR3 is 9 amino acids long. The CDR3 protein is CASSLGMYF. The DNA for the CDR3 is TGTGCCAGCAGTTTAGGAATGTACTTC.

This clone was detected ten times or more. This chain links TRBV6-4 with TRBJ1-5; tentatively, D is TRBD1 (5 bases). The CDR3 consists of 15 residues. Trimming removed 3 bases from V and 1 base from J, with 10 bases in between. The germline gives CDR1 MRHNA, CDR2 SNTAGT. For the CDR3, the DNA is TGTGCCAGCAGTGAGGGGGACGGAAGCAATCAGCCCCAGCATTTT. Its translation is CASSEGDGSNQPQHF.

This sequence joins TRBV28 and TRBJ1-3, with D possibly being TRBD1 (5 bases). CDR1 and CDR2 from the germline V gene are MDHEN and SYDVKM. Trimming cost V 3 bases and J 0 bases, with 9 bases left between them. The CDR3 covers 15 residues. The CDR3 reads CASSFYGASGNTIYF. The CDR3 region has the DNA TGTGCCAGCAGTTTCTACGGGGCCTCTGGAAACACCATATATTTT.

This clone was detected many times. The chain recombines TRBV6-4 with TRBJ2-3; 8 positions agree with TRBD2. CDR1 and CDR2 from the germline V gene are MRHNA and SNTAGT. The V and J ends lost 6 bases and 2 bases, in that order; junction bases with no gene match: 7. This CDR3 spans 15 amino acids. As DNA, the CDR3 is TGTGCCAGCAGCCCGGGAGGGACCGACACAGATACGCAGTATTTT. This gives the protein CASSPGGTDTDTQYF.

This chain links TRBV10-3 with TRBJ2-6, with D perhaps matching TRBD2 (6 bases). V lost 6 bases and J 12 bases, leaving 15 bases between the germline ends. The CDR3 runs to 13 residues. In germline, CDR1 is ENHRY, CDR2 SYGVKD. In nucleotides, the CDR3 is TGTGCCATCAGCGTCAGCGGGTCGAGCGTCCTGACTTTC. Amino acids: CAISVSGSSVLTF.

This clone was recorded many times. V usage is TRBV5-8 and J usage is TRBJ1-2, with D hard to call. Germline CDR1 and CDR2: SGHTS and YDEGEE. V lost 4 bases and J 3 bases, leaving 7 bases between the germline ends. This CDR3 comprises 12 residues. CDR3 nucleotides: TGTGCCAGCAGCCGGCAGTACTATGGCTACACCTTC. Encoded protein: CASSRQYYGYTF.

The chain combines TRBV7-9 with TRBJ1-5, with D maybe TRBD1 (5 bases). The CDR3 covers 14 residues. Germline V gene data show CDR1 as SEHNR and CDR2 as FQNEAQ (reference sequence). With 5 bases removed from V and 3 bases from J, the gap between germline ends came to 11 bases. CDR3 amino acids: CASSTAGLNQPQHF. The CDR3 nucleotides read TGTGCCAGCAGCACTGCAGGGCTCAATCAGCCCCAGCATTTT.

In its sample, this clone is medium-sized. The genes are TRBV28 and TRBJ1-3; a weak D match, TRBD1 (5 bases). The CDR3 loop spans 16 amino acids. CDR1 is MDHEN and CDR2 is SYDVKM in the germline V gene. V dropped 5 bases and J dropped 0 bases, with 14 bases sitting between them. CDR3 in DNA: TGTGCCAGCAGTGCCCGGACACACCACTCTGGAAACACCATATATTTT. Encoded protein: CASSARTHHSGNTIYF. Complete variable domain (other parts from reference TRBV28 and TRBJ1-3): DVKVTQSSRYLVKRTGEKVFLECVQDMDHENMFWYRQDPGLGLRLIYFSYDVKMKEKGDIPEGYSVSREKKERFSLILESASTNQTSMYLCASSARTHHSGNTIYFGEGSWLTVV.

This sequence joins TRBV2 and TRBJ1-2; 9 bases align to TRBD1. The CDR3 runs to 15 residues. Germline V gives CDR1 SNHLY, CDR2 FYNNEI. J gave up 4 bases and V 10 bases, and 13 bases lay outside the gene matches. CDR3 protein: CAKSGIGTGLYGYTF. The CDR3 coding sequence is TGTGCCAAGAGCGGGATCGGGACAGGGCTCTATGGCTACACCTTC.

The rearrangement links TRBV5-6 to TRBJ1-4; D is undetermined. Trimming took 5 bases from V and 4 from J, leaving 18 bases between them. From germline, CDR1 is SGHDT and CDR2 YYEEEE. The CDR3 covers 16 residues. The CDR3 loop is CASSRASSTFNEKLFF. CDR3 bases: TGTGCCAGCAGTCGAGCCTCCAGCACGTTTAATGAAAAACTGTTTTTT. The full variable domain, rest sourced from reference TRBV5-6 and TRBJ1-4, is DAGVTQSPTHLIKTRGQQVTLRCSPKSGHDTVSWYQQALGQGPQFIFQYYEEEERQRGNFPDRFSGHQFPNYSSELNVNALLLGDSALYLCASSRASSTFNEKLFFGSGTQLSVL.

A note on this clone: A junction boundary mismatches the germline segment, possibly from a read error. The chain couples TRBV4-1 to TRBJ2-7; D possibly corresponds to TRBD2 (6 bases). This CDR3 has 15 amino acids. Per the germline V gene, CDR1 is MGHRA and CDR2 is YSYEKL. CDR3: CASSLEGGGTYEQYF. DNA of the CDR3: TGTGCCAGCAGCTTAGAAGGCGGAGGGACCTACGAGCAGTACTTC.

This clone was picked up a small number of times. The chain combines TRBV7-9 with TRBJ2-7; 7 bases line up with TRBD1. After removal of 5 bases from V and 1 base from J, the junction contained 17 bases not matched to a gene. CDR3 length: 18 amino acids. From germline, CDR1 is SEHNR and CDR2 FQNEAQ (reference sequence). The CDR3 here is CASSGERQGQTKSYEQYF. The CDR3 nucleotides read TGTGCCAGCAGCGGTGAGAGACAGGGACAGACTAAGTCCTACGAGCAGTACTTC. The entire variable domain, with the rest obtained from reference TRBV7-9 and TRBJ2-7, is as follows: DTGVSQNPRHKITKRGQNVTFRCDPISEHNRLYWYRQTLGQGPEFLTYFQNEAQLEKSRLLSDRFSAERPKGSFSTLEIQRTEQGDSAMYLCASSGERQGQTKSYEQYFGPGTRLTVT.

The chain joins TRBV19 to TRBJ2-1; 10 nucleotides agree with TRBD2. The CDR3 runs to 15 residues. The germline V gene encodes CDR1 LNHDA and CDR2 SQIVND (reference sequence). With 5 bases clipped from V and 2 bases from J, the junction kept 3 bases outside the gene matches. CDR3 protein: CASSSLAGAYNEQFF. CDR3 nucleotides: TGTGCCAGTAGTTCGCTAGCGGGGGCCTACAATGAGCAGTTCTTC.